This T cell receptor (beta chain) was identified in a study of T cells in localized non-small cell lung cancer. Findings and limits, study-wide: A median approximately 57 of the top 100 tumor clones appeared in adjacent lung. Longer overall survival was associated with a higher density of T cells in the blood. T cell clonality was highest in uninvolved adjacent lung, above tumor. Analysis by sequencing included only one tumor region, so heterogeneity remains possible.

Trimming took 3 bases from V and 7 from J, leaving 9 bases between them. Germline V gives CDR1 MGHRA, CDR2 YSYEKL. CDR3 size: 12 residues. Comments on this clone: Its antigen remains unknown.

This table comes from immunoSEQ multiplex PCR, and its TCRdb copy is limited to in-frame clones, with some not included. The table shows more than 30,000 clones, with roughly 86% occurring only once. This specimen consisted of peripheral blood mononuclear cells, obtained before any cancer treatment. This clonotype was sampled from a woman aged 35 to 75 with stage III lung adenocarcinoma. The chain couples TRBV4-1 to TRBJ1-1, with unresolved D. Written as DNA, the CDR3 is TGCGCCAGCAGCCAGAGAGGGAGTGAAGCTTTCTTT. Translating it yields CASSQRGSEAFF.